This TCR beta chain was sequenced for a study of T cell repertoires in cytomegalovirus infection. This clonotype was seen a handful of times. The target antigen is unknown. TCRdb fed the reads into MiXCR, producing one record per CDR3 protein. The sample has approximately 260,000 distinct CDR3 sequences; approximately 22% are singletons. V was shortened by 2 bases and J by 1 base, with 8 bases between the two germline ends. The CDR3 covers 14 residues. Germline assignment: CDR1 LNHDA and CDR2 SQIVND (reference sequence). The chain carries TRBV19 and TRBJ1-1; no firm D call. The sequencing here drew on cultured PBMCs, taken from culture after CMV antigen stimulation. The source is a human donor in good health (CMV status not recorded). Some clones in this sample may be carry-over from other donors' samples. The CDR3 region is CASSIPRQNTEAFF. CDR3 bases: TGTGCCAGTAGTATACCACGGCAGAACACTGAAGCTTTCTTT.